This T cell receptor (beta chain) was profiled in a study of Ad26.COV2.S vaccination and SARS-CoV-2 variants. Across the study: Sample donor was a member of the COV1001 Ad26.COV2.S trial arm. The study gave Ad26.COV2.S intramuscularly, once or twice 56 days apart. Findings of the study overall: Spike-specific TCR breadth was greater in vaccine than placebo recipients. Reportedly, spike-specific CD8+ and CD4+ T cell responses achieved substantial breadth once vaccination had taken place.

Sample treatment: roughly 18 received Ad26.COV2.S at low or high dose, single or two shots; several received placebo; per-sample allocation not given. Day 63 after the first vaccine or placebo injection was the time point for sampling. The sample holds one count of this clone. Antigen: not known. The germline V and J ends were trimmed by 7 bases and 7 bases, with 17 bases remaining between them. The CDR3 is 14 residues long. The germline gives CDR1 SNHLY, CDR2 FYNNEI. Repertoires were generated with immunoSEQ multiplex PCR, while TCRdb's copy carries only in-frame clones and drops some. Of about 380,000 clones detected, around four fifths appear once; the ten largest clones hold around 7%.

This chain connects TRBV2 to TRBJ1-5; D ambiguous. The clonotype was recovered from a person between 18 and 59 years old who received the Ad26.COV2.S COVID-19 vaccine or a placebo. This specimen was peripheral blood, taken in a trial of Ad26.COV2.S vaccine versus placebo. The CDR3 region has the DNA TGTGCCAGCAAACCCTGGGGTTCCGAACAGCCCCAGCATTTT. This sequence encodes CASKPWGSEQPQHF.